One sample yielded the 3 T cell receptor beta chains listed below, sequenced in a study of regulatory T cells in long-lasting Graves disease. Time point defined: newly diagnosed GD, antithyroid drugs for less than 3 months. The authors made the TCR library using RNA they extracted from PBMCs. CDR3-region Arm-PCR and iRepertoire HTBI primers produced the TCR beta libraries. TCRdb redid the calling of the multiplex PCR reads with MiXCR, one entry per CDR3 protein. The sample comprises 500,000 to 700,000 distinct CDR3 sequences, under 20% of which are singletons, and approximately 20% rests with the top ten. This same sample was also part of a study on T cells in Graves' hyperthyroidism and ophthalmopathy.

Here the sequenced sample was peripheral blood mononuclear cells (PBMCs), taken at new diagnosis, from a patient treated with antithyroid drugs. Receptors originate from a woman in her 30s with Graves disease.

This clonotype was detected ten times or more. This sequence joins TRBV28 and TRBJ2-7; TRBD1 might be the D (7 bases). Trimming removed 2 bases at V and 0 bases at J, with 14 bases between. Per germline, CDR1 MDHEN and CDR2 SYDVKM. This CDR3 has 16 amino acids. CDR3 amino acids: CASSLQGGLFSYEQYF. For the CDR3, the DNA is TGTGCCAGCAGTTTACAGGGGGGCCTCTTCTCCTACGAGCAGTACTTC.

This rearrangement joins TRBV4-1 to TRBJ2-7; TRBD1 is a possible D gene (6 bases). The CDR3 totals 16 residues. The germline CDR1 and CDR2 sequences are MGHRA and YSYEKL. V lost 0 bases to trimming and J lost 4 bases, with 16 bases between them. CDR3 amino acids: CASSQEGRTVKYEQYF. Here the CDR3 DNA reads TGCGCCAGCAGCCAAGAAGGCAGGACAGTAAAATACGAGCAGTACTTC.

The V call is TRBV30, the J call TRBJ1-5, with 7 bases that match TRBD1. Germline V CDR1 and CDR2: GTSNPN, SVGIG (reference sequence). After removal of 1 base from V and 1 base from J, the junction contained 10 bases not matched to a gene. CDR3 size: 17 residues. The CDR3 is CAWSADRDSRSNQPQHF. For the CDR3, the DNA is TGTGCCTGGAGTGCGGACCGGGACAGCCGAAGCAATCAGCCCCAGCATTTT.